A single sample gave rise to the 13 T cell receptor beta chains below, sequenced in a study of spatial heterogeneity in lung cancer. Specified time point: blood at routine non-recurrence follow-up after resection. No cell sorting; template was whole RNA from tumor, lung tissue or PBMC. TCRdb recomputed calls from the 5' RACE reads with MiXCR, one row per CDR3 protein. This table holds roughly 120,000 distinct CDR3 sequences, 9% to 15% found once. The sample in question was PBMCs, obtained at follow-up. The receptors originated from a male donor with early-stage non-small cell lung cancer.

This clonotype was found many times. This chain connects TRBV24-1 to TRBJ1-1; D not resolved. V lost 4 bases and J 2 bases, leaving 19 bases between the germline ends. This CDR3 has 17 amino acids. From germline, CDR1 is KGHDR and CDR2 SFDVKD. CDR3 residues: CATSDRDPTPRNTEAFF. The CDR3 DNA follows: TGTGCCACCAGTGACAGAGACCCCACCCCCCGTAACACTGAAGCTTTCTTT.

The CDR3 nucleotides read TGCGCCAGCAGCTTGACAGCAGATAGCAATCAGCCCCAGCATTTT. Its protein product is CASSLTADSNQPQHF. The chain employs TRBV5-1 and TRBJ1-5; no clear D. The germline gives CDR1 SGHRS, CDR2 YFSETQ. Trimming removed 1 base from V and 0 bases from J, with 8 bases in between. The CDR3 sequence is 15 residues long. The full variable domain, in which reference TRBV5-1 and TRBJ1-5 provide the parts outside the CDR3, is KAGVTQTPRYLIKTRGQQVTLSCSPISGHRSVSWYQQTPGQGLQFLFEYFSETQRNKGNFPGRFSGRQFSNSRSEMNVSTLELGDSALYLCASSLTADSNQPQHFGDGTRLSIL.

This clonotype was detected a few times. V usage is TRBV6-5 and J usage is TRBJ2-7; D is possibly TRBD2 (6 bases). Germline CDR1 and CDR2: MNHEY and SVGAGI. The CDR3 is made up of 11 amino acids. Between the trimmed V and J ends, which lost 7 bases and 7 bases, there was a span of 11 bases. The CDR3 region is CASKGTWEQYF. Written as DNA, the CDR3 is TGTGCCAGCAAGGGGACTTGGGAGCAGTACTTC.

V is TRBV25-1 and J is TRBJ2-5, with 7 bases lining up with TRBD2. CDR1 is MGHDK and CDR2 is SYGVNS in the germline V gene. The trim removed 3 bases at V and 5 bases at J, leaving 12 bases unmatched. This CDR3 comprises 16 residues. For the CDR3, the DNA is TGTGCCAGCAGTGACGACACTAGCGTCCTCAAGGAGACCCAGTACTTC. This gives the protein CASSDDTSVLKETQYF.

The genes are TRBV19 and TRBJ2-1; 9 bases align to TRBD2. The J segment lost 1 base and the V segment lost 5 bases, leaving 6 bases of the junction unmatched. The CDR3 is 16 amino acids. Germline CDR1 LNHDA, CDR2 SQIVND (reference sequence). CDR3 nucleotide sequence: TGTGCCAGTAGTTCCCCGCGGGGGGGATCCTACAATGAGCAGTTCTTC. This gives the protein CASSSPRGGSYNEQFF.

This chain links TRBV3-1 with TRBJ2-7; 7 positions match TRBD1. The CDR3 totals 13 residues. With V trimmed by 6 bases and J by 5 bases, 7 bases remained unmatched. Per the germline V gene, CDR1 is LGHDT and CDR2 is YNNKEL (reference sequence). The CDR3 loop is CASRYRGGDEQYF. CDR3 nucleotide sequence: TGTGCCAGCAGGTACAGGGGCGGTGACGAGCAGTACTTC.

The chain recombines TRBV21-1 with TRBJ1-2. TRBV21-1 is noted as a pseudogene. This CDR3 has 15 residues. Here the CDR3 DNA reads TGTGCCAGCAGCAAAGGGAATATGCAGACACCGGAGCCCACCTTC. Its protein product is CASSKGNMQTPEPTF.

This clonotype was picked up many times. Here the CDR3 reads CATETFNEQFF. In nucleotides, the CDR3 is TGTGCCACCGAGACCTTCAATGAGCAGTTCTTC. The chain employs TRBV24-1 and TRBJ2-1; no clear D gene. In germline, CDR1 is KGHDR, CDR2 SFDVKD. This CDR3 region has 11 residues. V lost 9 bases to trimming and J lost 6 bases, with 8 bases between them.

There are many counts of this clonotype. The rearrangement links TRBV6-2 or TRBV6-3 to TRBJ1-5, with D unclear. The CDR3 covers 13 residues. The germline gives CDR1 MNHEY, CDR2 SVGEGT. The V gene lost 8 bases and the J gene lost 10 bases, with 18 bases spanning the gap. CDR3 nucleotides: TGTGCCAGCCGAGGACTGGATTGGAATCCCCAGCATTTT. Its protein is CASRGLDWNPQHF.

This clonotype showed up many times. The chain couples TRBV20-1 to TRBJ2-1; maybe TRBD2 (6 bases). V lost 3 bases and J 7 bases, leaving 16 bases between the germline ends. Germline values: CDR1 DFQATT, CDR2 SNEGSKA (reference sequence). This CDR3 is 14 amino acids long. CDR3 DNA: TGCAGTGCTAGGGACCCGCGGGGAGCGAATGAGCAGTTCTTC. Protein product: CSARDPRGANEQFF.

There are many counts of this clonotype. This rearrangement joins TRBV20-1 to TRBJ2-1; possibly TRBD1 or TRBD2 for D (6 bases each). The CDR3 contains 13 residues. Trimming took off 3 bases at V and 7 bases at J, with 13 bases between the two ends. CDR1 is DFQATT, CDR2 SNEGSKA, per germline (reference sequence). CDR3 residues: CSASVGGLNEQFF. For the CDR3, the DNA is TGCAGTGCTAGTGTGGGGGGCCTGAATGAGCAGTTCTTC.

This clonotype was detected many times. Written as DNA, the CDR3 is TGTGCCAGCAGCTTAGAAACTGGGCGGATCTATGGCTACACCTTC. Its protein is CASSLETGRIYGYTF. The chain carries TRBV7-6 and TRBJ1-2; D remains ambiguous. V was trimmed by 1 base and J by 4 bases, leaving 13 bases between them. Germline V gene sequence: CDR1 SGHVS, CDR2 FNYEAQ. This CDR3 has 15 residues.

This clonotype was detected many times. The rearrangement joins TRBV9 to TRBJ2-3, with 7 bases aligning to TRBD1. The CDR3 is 15 residues long. Germline CDR1 and CDR2: SGDLS and YYNGEE. The V and J ends lost 6 bases and 0 bases, in that order; junction bases with no gene match: 7. The CDR3 spells CASTLQGTSTDTQYF. The DNA of the CDR3 is TGTGCCAGCACCTTACAGGGGACAAGCACAGATACGCAGTATTTT. Full variable domain (remainder filled in from reference TRBV9 and TRBJ2-3): DSGVTQTPKHLITATGQRVTLRCSPRSGDLSVYWYQQSLDQGLQFLIQYYNGEERAKGNILERFSAQQFPDLHSELNLSSLELGDSALYFCASTLQGTSTDTQYFGPGTRLTVL.